This is a list of T cell receptor beta chains from one sample in a study of response to subunit inactivated influenza vaccine. TCRdb redid the calling of the RT-PCR reads with MiXCR, one entry per CDR3 protein. This sample has 600,000 to 850,000 distinct CDR3 sequences, with around 13% found just once. Here the sequenced sample was PBMCs from blood, taken less than 15 days before vaccination. The receptors stem from a man aged 45 to 65 who received an inactivated influenza vaccine. The CDR3 runs from the conserved cysteine through the conserved F or W. Expanded clones get a size class; other rows say once, few or many, or leave the size out.

CDR3 protein	J gene	clone size	V gene
CASSPQGATQYF	TRBJ2-3	-	TRBV11-2
CASSFRGDRPGLDEQFF	TRBJ2-1	few	TRBV27
CASSEHRPHNQPQHF	TRBJ1-5	few	TRBV6-1
CASRNSGRAYNEQFF	TRBJ2-1	many	TRBV6-2/TRBV6-3
CASSGASSGVSTDTQYF	TRBJ2-3	-	TRBV9
CAISESVLAAYNEQFF	TRBJ2-1	-	TRBV10-3
CASSPRRGPDTQYF	TRBJ2-3	many	TRBV7-2
CASSLQGKNEKLFF	TRBJ1-4	-	TRBV5-6
CASSWAGTGRYEQYF	TRBJ2-7	-	TRBV6-5
CASSLAGTGVTGELFF	TRBJ2-2	many	TRBV5-1
CSVEGTSGLGGELFF	TRBJ2-2	few	TRBV29-1
CASSQDVTSGGAETQYF	TRBJ2-5	once	TRBV14
CSARGASTGELFF	TRBJ2-2	many	TRBV20-1
CASKPVGLAGVYEQYF	TRBJ2-7	many	TRBV28
CASSLGAGGNTDTQYF	TRBJ2-3	-	TRBV5-1
CAISETGDETQYF	TRBJ2-5	-	TRBV10-3
CASSYVDVANYGYTF	TRBJ1-2	few	TRBV6-2/TRBV6-3
CASSSDMAPYGYTF	TRBJ1-2	few	TRBV5-1
CSVVGRQNYGYTF	TRBJ1-2	many	TRBV29-1
CASSLKWDPRGEKLFF	TRBJ1-4	few	TRBV5-6
CASSSQGQAYGYTF	TRBJ1-2	few	TRBV5-1
CASSRGSGSGGKETQYF	TRBJ2-5	-	TRBV3-1
CSALRGTHQETQYF	TRBJ2-5	-	TRBV20-1
CASSQDSLGSYNEQFF	TRBJ2-1	few	TRBV4-2
CASRRTGESNQPQHF	TRBJ1-5	-	TRBV6-2/TRBV6-3
CASSQGGVVNEKLFF	TRBJ1-4	many	TRBV4-3
CASSREGQETQYF	TRBJ2-5	-	TRBV18
CASSLTRGFFTDTQYF	TRBJ2-3	-	TRBV3-1
CATSPDDTDTQYF	TRBJ2-3	-	TRBV10-3
CASRASGGAYEQYF	TRBJ2-7	-	TRBV2
CSASLAWDAYQPQHF	TRBJ1-5	-	TRBV20-1